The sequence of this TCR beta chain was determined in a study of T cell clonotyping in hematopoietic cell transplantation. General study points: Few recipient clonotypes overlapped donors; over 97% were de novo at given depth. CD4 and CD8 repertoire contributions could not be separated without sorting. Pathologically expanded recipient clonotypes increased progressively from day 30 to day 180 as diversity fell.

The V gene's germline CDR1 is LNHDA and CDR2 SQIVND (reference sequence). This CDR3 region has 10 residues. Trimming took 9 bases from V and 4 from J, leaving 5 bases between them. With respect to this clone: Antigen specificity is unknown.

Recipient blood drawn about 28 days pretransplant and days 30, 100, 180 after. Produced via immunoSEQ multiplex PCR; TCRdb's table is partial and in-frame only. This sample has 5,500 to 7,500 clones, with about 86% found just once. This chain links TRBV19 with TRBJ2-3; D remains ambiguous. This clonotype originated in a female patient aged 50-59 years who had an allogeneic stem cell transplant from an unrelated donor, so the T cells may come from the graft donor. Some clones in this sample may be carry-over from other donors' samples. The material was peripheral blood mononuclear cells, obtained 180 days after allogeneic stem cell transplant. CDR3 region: CASESDTQYF. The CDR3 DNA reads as TGTGCCAGCGAGTCAGATACGCAGTATTTT.